This T cell receptor (beta chain) was retrieved from a study of blood T cells in healthy people across ages. Findings and limits, study-wide: Diversity estimated from one million T cells was considered an underestimate. Strongly correlated with naive T cell percentage was TCR beta diversity. PBMCs left unsorted prevented a conclusive naive versus antigen-experienced comparison.

For this clonotype: Its antigen is unidentified.

The CDR3 has 14 amino acids. V lost 8 bases to trimming and J lost 8 bases, with 18 bases between them. Together with a sample-barcoded 5' primer, a J-beta primer mix was included in a second PCR lasting roughly 6 to 12 cycles. Every cDNA molecule carried a tag from a template-switch adaptor bearing 12 random nucleotides. Via MiXCR, TCRdb re-called the 5' RACE reads, giving one row per CDR3 protein. The sample contains hundreds of thousands of distinct CDR3 sequences, 20% to 25% of which appear only once. The source is a man aged 70 or older in good health. The V and J genes are TRBV12-3 or TRBV12-4 and TRBJ1-4; D not certain. The sample comprised blood. The CDR3 coding sequence is TGTGCCAGCGGCCGTGGGTTAGGCGTAGAAAAACTGTTTTTT. It translates to CASGRGLGVEKLFF.